The 19 T cell receptor beta chains listed next were all sequenced from one sample in a study of blood T cell repertoires in COVID-19. Produced via immunoSEQ multiplex PCR; TCRdb's table is partial and in-frame only. The sample lists around 95,000 clones, 87% occurring once. The sequenced material came from peripheral blood. The receptors were gathered from a man aged 25 to 45 in a cohort sampled during active COVID-19.

The chain employs TRBV7-8 and TRBJ2-7; possibly TRBD1 for D (5 bases). This CDR3 region has 17 residues. Trimming removed 0 bases from V and 4 bases from J, with 19 bases in between. CDR1 and CDR2 from the germline V gene are SGHVS and FQNEAQ. CDR3 region: CASSLAQGTGDMYEQYF. CDR3 sequence (DNA): TGTGCCAGCAGCTTAGCGCAGGGAACAGGAGACATGTACGAGCAGTACTTC.

V and J are TRBV7-2 and TRBJ2-1; D possibly corresponds to TRBD1 (5 bases). Germline V lookup: CDR1 SGHTA, CDR2 FQGNSA. V lost 4 bases, J lost 4 bases, and 8 bases lay in between. The CDR3 sequence is 13 residues long. The CDR3 reads CASSSTAYNEQFF. The CDR3 region has the DNA TGTGCCAGCAGCTCGACAGCTTACAATGAGCAGTTCTTC.

V gene TRBV30 combines with J gene TRBJ1-6, with TRBD1 matching over 10 bases. CDR1 and CDR2 (germline): GTSNPN, SVGIG (reference sequence). This CDR3 comprises 14 residues. After removal of 2 bases from V and 9 bases from J, the junction contained 4 bases not matched to a gene. The CDR3 reads CAWSKTGGGSPLHF. The CDR3 coding sequence is TGTGCCTGGAGTAAGACAGGGGGCGGTTCACCCCTCCACTTT.

The genes are TRBV9 and TRBJ2-1; 7 bases map to TRBD1. The V gene end was trimmed by 4 bases and the J gene end by 6 bases; junction bases not matched to a gene: 13. This CDR3 has 16 amino acids. From germline, CDR1 is SGDLS and CDR2 YYNGEE. The CDR3 DNA follows: TGTGCCAGCAGCTTGAGGGATTGGGACAGCCGCAATGAGCAGTTCTTC. Protein product: CASSLRDWDSRNEQFF.

V is TRBV6-5 and J is TRBJ2-7; 7 bases fit TRBD1. Germline V gene lookup returns CDR1 MNHEY and CDR2 SVGAGI. V lost 6 bases and J lost 12; bases outside the gene matches: 17. CDR3 length: 14 residues. CDR3 DNA: TGTGCCAGCAGCCGCTCCGGACAGGTACAAGGAAGGTACTTC. Protein product: CASSRSGQVQGRYF.

This chain joins TRBV2 and TRBJ2-7, with 8 positions matching TRBD1. The J segment lost 3 bases and the V segment lost 4 bases, leaving 11 bases of the junction unmatched. Germline V lookup: CDR1 SNHLY, CDR2 FYNNEI. The CDR3 totals 16 residues. The chain's CDR3 is CASSVAGRGRLYEQYF. The CDR3 DNA is TGTGCCAGCAGTGTCGCGGGCAGGGGGCGCCTCTACGAGCAGTACTTC.

The rearrangement links TRBV3-1 (or the pseudogene TRBV3-2) to TRBJ2-6, with 12 positions matching TRBD1. With 5 bases clipped from V and 2 bases from J, the junction kept 4 bases outside the gene matches. The germline CDR1 and CDR2 sequences are LGHDT and YNNKEL (reference sequence). The CDR3 spans 17 residues. Here the CDR3 DNA reads TGTGCCAGCAGCTTGGGACAGGGGGCAGCTGGGGCCAACGTCCTGACTTTC. Translation: CASSLGQGAAGANVLTF.

This chain links TRBV11-2 with TRBJ2-1; 8 bases align to TRBD2. There are 20 residues in the CDR3. V was clipped by 0 bases and J by 7 bases; unmatched bases: 20. From germline, CDR1 is SGHAT and CDR2 FQNNGV. CDR3 in DNA: TGTGCCAGCAGCTTAGAGCGGGCGGGACTAGGGTATTCGTATTCTAATGAGCAGTTCTTC. It encodes CASSLERAGLGYSYSNEQFF.

This chain uses TRBV18 with TRBJ2-7, with 7 positions matching TRBD1. J gave up 5 bases and V 1 base, and 11 bases lay outside the gene matches. Germline values: CDR1 KGHSH, CDR2 LQKENI. The CDR3 is 16 amino acids. The CDR3 loop reads CASSPRLDRVRDEQYF. As DNA, the CDR3 is TGTGCCAGCTCACCACGCCTTGACAGGGTGCGTGACGAGCAGTACTTC.

The CDR3 reads CASSYSGQLSNQPQHF. CDR3 sequence (DNA): TGTGCCAGCAGTTACTCGGGACAGCTAAGCAATCAGCCCCAGCATTTT. The rearrangement uses TRBV6-6 and TRBJ1-5; 7 nucleotides align to TRBD1. Per the germline V gene, CDR1 is MNHNY and CDR2 is SVGAGI (reference sequence). This CDR3 is built from 16 residues. Trimming took 0 bases from V and 1 from J; bases not matched to a gene: 3.

Here the CDR3 DNA reads TGCGCCAGCAGCTTGGAAGGGGTGACGAACACCGGGGAGCTGTTTTTT. It translates to CASSLEGVTNTGELFF. The chain carries TRBV5-1 and TRBJ2-2; a possible D gene is TRBD1 (5 bases). V was trimmed by 0 bases and J by 0 bases, leaving 9 bases between them. This CDR3 contains 16 residues. Germline V gene data show CDR1 as SGHRS and CDR2 as YFSETQ.

This chain links TRBV28 with TRBJ2-4, with TRBD1 identical over 8 bases. J was trimmed by 6 bases and V by 4 bases; bases with no gene match: 8. Germline V gene lookup returns CDR1 MDHEN and CDR2 SYDVKM. The CDR3 runs 15 residues. The CDR3 loop reads CASSSPPGQGNIQYF. As DNA, the CDR3 is TGTGCCAGCAGTTCCCCACCCGGACAGGGAAACATTCAGTACTTC.

This chain uses TRBV5-8 with TRBJ1-4; no clear D. CDR1 and CDR2 (germline): SGHTS, YDEGEE. Trimming pared 4 bases from V and 0 bases from J, leaving 10 bases between. The CDR3 totals 15 residues. The CDR3 coding sequence is TGTGCCAGCAGCCTCGGGAGGGCAACTAATGAAAAACTGTTTTTT. Its translation is CASSLGRATNEKLFF.

V is TRBV30 and J is TRBJ2-5, with 7 bases that match TRBD2. CDR3 length equals 12 residues. After removal of 8 bases from V and 3 bases from J, the junction contained 6 bases not matched to a gene. Looked up from germline, CDR1 is GTSNPN and CDR2 is SVGIG (reference sequence). The CDR3 DNA reads as TGTGCCCGCGGGGGTCAGAAAGAGACCCAGTACTTC. Amino acids: CARGGQKETQYF.

The chain links TRBV5-4 to TRBJ2-1, with D perhaps TRBD2 (6 bases). The V and J ends lost 4 bases and 8 bases respectively, with 10 bases between them. CDR1 is SGHNT, CDR2 YYREEE, per germline (reference sequence). There are 12 residues in the CDR3. CDR3 amino acids: CASSKGGDEQFF. The CDR3 bases are TGTGCCAGCAGCAAAGGCGGGGATGAGCAGTTCTTC. The full variable domain, rest sourced from reference TRBV5-4 and TRBJ2-1, is ETGVTQSPTHLIKTRGQQVTLRCSSQSGHNTVSWYQQALGQGPQFIFQYYREEENGRGNFPPRFSGLQFPNYSSELNVNALELDDSALYLCASSKGGDEQFFGPGTRLTVL.

The rearrangement joins TRBV28 to TRBJ2-7; possibly TRBD1 for D (5 bases). V was clipped by 6 bases and J by 3 bases, with 18 bases between them. From germline, CDR1 is MDHEN and CDR2 SYDVKM. The CDR3 covers 15 residues. The CDR3 DNA follows: TGTGCCAGCAGCCCAGGGAAATCATTCTTCTACGAGCAGTACTTC. Its protein is CASSPGKSFFYEQYF. Full variable domain (rest looked up from reference TRBV28 and TRBJ2-7): DVKVTQSSRYLVKRTGEKVFLECVQDMDHENMFWYRQDPGLGLRLIYFSYDVKMKEKGDIPEGYSVSREKKERFSLILESASTNQTSMYLCASSPGKSFFYEQYFGPGTRLTVT.

The chain combines TRBV18 with TRBJ2-7; the match to TRBD1 covers 9 bases. The CDR3 is 13 amino acids. Per germline, CDR1 KGHSH and CDR2 LQKENI. Losses at the gene ends were 2 bases for V and 5 bases for J; bases not matched to a gene: 1. The CDR3 DNA reads TGTGCCAGCTCACCAAGGACAGGGGACGAGCAGTACTTC. Translation gives CASSPRTGDEQYF.

The rearrangement uses TRBV27 and TRBJ1-1; D remains unclear. This CDR3 region has 11 residues. V was shortened by 8 bases and J by 8 bases, with 12 bases between the two germline ends. From germline, CDR1 is MNHEY and CDR2 SMNVEV (reference sequence). The CDR3: CASGRTAEAFF. The CDR3 bases are TGTGCCAGCGGGAGAACTGCAGAAGCTTTCTTT.

The V and J genes are TRBV10-1 and TRBJ2-3; 8 bases fit TRBD2. This CDR3 has 15 amino acids. In germline, CDR1 is WNHNN, CDR2 SYGVQD (reference sequence). V shed 2 bases, J shed 6 bases, and the junction held 7 bases outside the gene matches. The CDR3, as DNA: TGCGCCAGCAGTGAGAATGCGGGGGGACGGGATACGCAGTATTTT. Translation: CASSENAGGRDTQYF.